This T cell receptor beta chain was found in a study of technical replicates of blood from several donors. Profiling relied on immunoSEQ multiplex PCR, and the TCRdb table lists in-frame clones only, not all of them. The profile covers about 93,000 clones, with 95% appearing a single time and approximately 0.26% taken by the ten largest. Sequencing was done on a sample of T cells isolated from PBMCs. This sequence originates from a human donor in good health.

The chain's CDR3 is CASSLGSGKNIQYF. Here the CDR3 DNA reads TGTGCCAGCAGCTTGGGGTCGGGGAAAAACATTCAGTACTTC. This rearrangement joins TRBV5-5 to TRBJ2-4; the D gene is possibly TRBD2 (5 bases). The CDR3 runs 14 residues. Germline lookup yields CDR1 SGHKS and CDR2 YYEKEE (reference sequence). With 0 bases removed from V and 4 bases from J, the gap between germline ends came to 8 bases.